A selection of T cell receptor beta chains follows, all from one sample in a study of breast tumors, draining lymph nodes, adjacent tissues. TCRdb independently ran MiXCR on the multiplex PCR reads; one entry per CDR3 protein. Counted here are some 97,000 distinct CDR3 sequences, approximately 21% occurring once; the ten biggest clones make up 1% to 1.5%. Specimen: axillary lymph node tissue. Every receptor here comes from a female donor with breast cancer. Some clones in this sample may be carry-over from other donors' samples. CDR3s include the opening cysteine and the closing phenylalanine or tryptophan. The D gene is left open where the match is weak. Each size is once, few or many counts, or a class when the clone is expanded.

j_call clone_size d_call v_call cdr3_aa cdr3_nt
TRBJ1-6 many TRBD1 TRBV12-3/TRBV12-4 CASSPPGQMDFSPLHF TGTGCCAGCAGCCCCCCGGGACAGATGGATTTCTCACCCCTCCACTTT
TRBJ2-1 many TRBD2 TRBV9 CASSVAGGPVEQFF TGTGCCAGCAGCGTAGCGGGAGGGCCGGTTGAGCAGTTCTTC
TRBJ2-2 many NA TRBV7-3 CASSSQGISGELFF TGTGCCAGCAGCTCCCAGGGGATCAGCGGGGAGCTGTTTTTT
TRBJ2-5 many TRBD1 TRBV5-1 CASSMAGTGLETQYF TGCGCCAGCAGCATGGCCGGGACAGGGTTGGAGACCCAGTACTTC
TRBJ2-3 many NA TRBV6-5 CASSYSAAGQDTQYF TGTGCCAGCAGTTACTCAGCGGCAGGCCAGGATACGCAGTATTTT
TRBJ1-4 many NA TRBV13 CASSSLSSGTPEEKLFF TGTGCCAGCAGTTCCTTATCCTCCGGGACCCCTGAGGAAAAACTGTTTTTT
TRBJ2-5 few NA TRBV18 CASSPPGTRETQYF TGTGCCAGCTCACCACCGGGGACCCGAGAGACCCAGTACTTC
TRBJ2-7 many TRBD1 TRBV6-7 CASSWDRDNEQYF TGTGCCAGCAGTTGGGACAGGGACAACGAGCAGTACTTC
TRBJ2-3 many TRBD2 TRBV20-1 CSAGLAGGRDTQYF TGCAGTGCTGGTCTAGCGGGAGGTAGGGATACGCAGTATTTT
TRBJ1-3 many NA TRBV27 CASSLGRSPGNTIYF TGTGCCAGCAGTTTAGGGCGCAGTCCTGGAAACACCATATATTTT